This T cell receptor (beta chain) originates from a study of human T cells and chemical hapten exposure. Study-level information: Small discrepancies in pooled library volume mainly accounted for the varying TCR yields per sample.

Comment on this clonotype: Its antigen is unknown.

The study's findings and limits: Among expanded TCRs, significantly more large CDR3 similarity clusters formed than among controls. The presence of alopecia in the donors means their immune response may differ from healthy people's.

The library gave individual cDNA molecules unique molecular identifiers. TCRdb re-analysed the reads in MiXCR, keeping a single row per CDR3 protein. The sample has about 1,700 distinct CDR3 sequences, roughly 50% seen once. Per the germline V gene, CDR1 is SGHVS and CDR2 is FNYEAQ. This CDR3 contains 16 residues. V lost 1 base, J lost 0 bases, and 2 bases stayed unmatched. Treatment specified: therapeutic diphenylcyclopropenone sensitization with weekly scalp DPC. This clonotype was obtained from an adult with alopecia areata. Some clones in this sample may be carry-over from other donors' samples. This table probably holds off-target reads from a library built for another chain. The chain links TRBV7-6 to TRBJ2-3, with 9 bases lining up with TRBD2. Sequenced here: whole blood, sampled before DPC sensitization or 2, 6, or about 24 weeks after (not recorded which). In DNA, the CDR3 is TGTGCCAGCAGCTTAGTAGCGGGGGCTAGCACAGATACGCAGTATTTT. The encoded protein is CASSLVAGASTDTQYF.